The 24 T cell receptor beta chains given below trace back to one sample, sequenced in a study of post-analysis software for immune sequencing data. Antigens of these TCRs are unknown. TCR beta libraries were prepared from cDNA with unique molecular identifiers. Using its own MiXCR run on the PCR reads, TCRdb lists one record per CDR3 protein. This table has around 180,000 distinct CDR3 sequences, about 29% appearing once. Study-wide points: Among a handful of TRBV segments more frequent in patients than controls were TRBV5-6, TRBV5-1 and TRBV20-1.

The material sequenced was blood. The receptors shown here come from a girl between 10 and 17 years old with multiple sclerosis.

To note about this clonotype: A single base separates this from a much larger clone, so it may be a read error. The rearrangement joins TRBV12-3 or TRBV12-4 to TRBJ2-1; D might be TRBD1 or TRBD2, each matching 5 bases. V was trimmed by 6 bases and J by 6 bases, leaving 15 bases between them. The CDR3 has 14 residues. The CDR3, as DNA: TGTGCCAGCAGCACGGGACGGAGAACCAATGAGCAGTTCTTC. As protein: CASSTGRRTNEQFF.

This chain uses TRBV5-1 with TRBJ2-1; 9 positions match TRBD2. From germline, CDR1 is SGHRS and CDR2 YFSETQ. After removal of 5 bases from V and 4 bases from J, the junction contained 13 bases not matched to a gene. This CDR3 comprises 17 residues. DNA for the CDR3: TGCGCCAGCAGTCCCCTCACCGGGACTAGCTCTTACAATGAGCAGTTCTTC. Residues: CASSPLTGTSSYNEQFF.

This clonotype has more than one count but fewer than ten. The V call is TRBV3-1, the J call TRBJ2-7, with D possibly TRBD2 on 5 matching bases. The CDR3 is 16 amino acids. Germline CDR1 LGHDT, CDR2 YNNKEL (reference sequence). V was cut by 5 bases and J by 0 bases, with 17 bases left in between. CDR3 coding DNA: TGTGCCAGCAGCGACCGGGGAGCGGCGAGCTCCTACGAGCAGTACTTC. Its translation is CASSDRGAASSYEQYF.

This chain joins TRBV6-1 and TRBJ2-5; D is unresolved. The CDR3 covers 14 residues. Looked up from germline, CDR1 is MNHNS and CDR2 is SASEGT. The V end was cut by 6 bases, the J end by 3 bases, with 14 bases between. The chain's CDR3 is CASSLGPDEETQYF. The CDR3 bases are TGTGCCAGCAGCCTCGGACCCGACGAAGAGACCCAGTACTTC.

The genes are TRBV20-1 and TRBJ2-7; 7 nucleotides agree with TRBD2. Germline lookup yields CDR1 DFQATT and CDR2 SNEGSKA (reference sequence). V was pared by 5 bases and J by 0 bases, with 13 bases of the junction left unmatched. CDR3 length: 16 amino acids. CDR3 in DNA: TGCAGTGCTCTCCCTCCGGGAGCGGGGAACTCCTACGAGCAGTACTTC. It encodes CSALPPGAGNSYEQYF.

The genes are TRBV11-3 and TRBJ2-1; 10 bases are shared with TRBD2. The CDR3 consists of 17 residues. Germline lookup yields CDR1 SGHNT and CDR2 YENEEA. The trim removed 5 bases at V and 9 bases at J, leaving 16 bases unmatched. CDR3 protein: CASSPPTGTSEIGEQFF. The CDR3, as DNA: TGTGCCAGCAGCCCGCCTACCGGGACTAGCGAGATAGGTGAGCAGTTCTTC.

As regards this clonotype: This may stem from a read error, because a much larger clone lies one nucleotide away. CDR3 DNA: TGCGCCAGCAGTGGAGAGGCGTACGAGCAGTACTTC. Encoded protein: CASSGEAYEQYF. The chain couples TRBV10-1 to TRBJ2-7; no definite D call. This CDR3 contains 12 residues. Per the germline V gene, CDR1 is WNHNN and CDR2 is SYGVQD (reference sequence). V lost 4 bases, J lost 4 bases, and 8 bases lay in between.

The table lists this clonotype with many counts. The chain is built from TRBV7-3 and TRBJ2-1; perhaps D is TRBD1 or TRBD2 (5 bases each). Trimming stripped 2 bases from V and 0 bases from J, with 11 bases between. The CDR3 spans 16 residues. Germline CDR1 and CDR2: SGHTA and FQGTGA. CDR3 nucleotide sequence: TGTGCCAGCAGCTTAGAGGGGACGAGCTCCTACAATGAGCAGTTCTTC. It encodes CASSLEGTSSYNEQFF.

Turning to this clonotype: This may be a read error: a much more frequent sequence differs by one nucleotide. This chain uses TRBV27 with TRBJ2-3; TRBD2 matches at 11 bases. The J segment lost 6 bases and the V segment lost 2 bases, leaving 7 bases of the junction unmatched. Germline V gives CDR1 MNHEY, CDR2 SMNVEV (reference sequence). The CDR3 consists of 16 residues. CDR3 bases: TGTGCCAGCAGTTTAATAGCGGGAGGGCCCATGGATACGCAGTATTTT. It is translated as CASSLIAGGPMDTQYF.

This clonotype was seen at least ten times. The chain has TRBV6-4 and TRBJ2-1; 9 positions agree with TRBD2. The V and J ends lost 3 bases and 6 bases, in that order; junction bases with no gene match: 6. The CDR3 sequence is 15 residues long. Germline loops: CDR1 MRHNA, CDR2 SNTAGT. The CDR3 here is CASSETSGLGNEQFF. The CDR3 coding sequence is TGTGCCAGCAGTGAGACTAGCGGACTGGGCAATGAGCAGTTCTTC.

This clonotype was observed at least ten times. The chain carries TRBV12-3 or TRBV12-4 and TRBJ2-7, with D possibly matching TRBD2 (6 bases). The CDR3 is 15 amino acids. V lost 6 bases and J 0 bases, leaving 15 bases between the germline ends. This CDR3 reads CASRSRDSGSYEQYF. CDR3 coding DNA: TGTGCCAGCAGATCCCGGGACTCAGGCTCCTACGAGCAGTACTTC.

This clonotype was observed at least ten times. The chain carries TRBV10-3 and TRBJ2-3; D gene uncertain. Germline loops: CDR1 ENHRY, CDR2 SYGVKD. Deletions cut 3 bases from V and 3 bases from J, with 13 bases between. This CDR3 contains 15 residues. The CDR3 region has the DNA TGTGCCATCAGTGACCACTCTAAACTGACAGATACGCAGTATTTT. It yields the protein CAISDHSKLTDTQYF.

This clonotype has a count of ten or more. The chain carries TRBV5-5 and TRBJ2-2; possibly TRBD1 for D (5 bases). Trimming left V 2 bases short and J 4 bases short, with 12 bases between. The CDR3 length is 15 residues. Germline V gives CDR1 SGHKS, CDR2 YYEKEE (reference sequence). The CDR3 sequence is CASSLGELLTGELFF. Written as DNA, the CDR3 is TGTGCCAGCAGCTTAGGGGAACTCCTCACCGGGGAGCTGTTTTTT.

This clonotype has only a few counts. The chain is built from TRBV7-3 and TRBJ2-5; a possible D gene is TRBD1 (7 bases). Per germline, CDR1 SGHTA and CDR2 FQGTGA. V was clipped by 4 bases and J by 6 bases, with 15 bases between them. CDR3 size: 14 residues. CDR3 sequence reads: CASSSGGGTKTQYF. CDR3 nucleotide sequence: TGTGCCAGCAGCTCCGGAGGGGGCACAAAGACCCAGTACTTC.

The chain carries TRBV3-1 and TRBJ1-4; D is unresolved. Trimming cost V 5 bases and J 3 bases, with 16 bases left between them. CDR1 LGHDT and CDR2 YNNKEL come from the germline V gene (reference sequence). The CDR3 consists of 16 residues. In DNA form, the CDR3 reads TGTGCCAGCAGCTCGAAACAGCCATCGGCTAATGAAAAACTGTTTTTT. This gives the protein CASSSKQPSANEKLFF.

This clonotype was seen at least ten times. The V call is TRBV15, the J call TRBJ2-7; no reliable D call. The CDR3 is made up of 16 amino acids. Germline V lookup: CDR1 LNHNV, CDR2 YYDKDF (reference sequence). Trimming cost V 0 bases and J 2 bases, with 14 bases left between them. CDR3 DNA: TGTGCCACCAGCAGAGATCGGCTGGGTGGAGCCTACGAGCAGTACTTC. This codes for CATSRDRLGGAYEQYF.

V usage is TRBV12-3 or TRBV12-4 and J usage is TRBJ2-1; D call uncertain. The CDR3 spans 11 residues. Trimming left V 3 bases short and J 7 bases short, with 4 bases between. The CDR3 sequence: CASSFVNEQFF. CDR3 sequence (DNA): TGTGCCAGCAGTTTTGTGAATGAGCAGTTCTTC.

V and J are TRBV28 and TRBJ1-1; D call uncertain. The CDR3 sequence is 14 residues long. Between the trimmed V and J ends, which lost 2 bases and 4 bases, there was a span of 11 bases. Germline V CDR1 and CDR2: MDHEN, SYDVKM. In nucleotides, the CDR3 is TGTGCCAGCAGTTTAGTTCGGTGGAGCACTGAAGCTTTCTTT. It yields the protein CASSLVRWSTEAFF.

The chain couples TRBV12-3 or TRBV12-4 to TRBJ2-5; 9 bases are a match to TRBD2. With the DNA end fitting TRBJ2-7 better, the J assignment may be wrong. The CDR3 has 15 residues. The CDR3 reads CASSPGLARRYEQYF. Written as DNA, the CDR3 is TGTGCCAGCAGTCCCGGACTAGCGAGGCGCTACGAGCAGTACTTC.

In regard to this clonotype: The junction does not match germline at one end; this may be a read error. This chain uses TRBV15 with TRBJ2-1; maybe TRBD2 (6 bases). There are 15 residues in the CDR3. From germline, CDR1 is LNHNV and CDR2 YYDKDF (reference sequence). The CDR3 sequence is CATSTAGTPYNGQFF. The CDR3 nucleotides read TGTGCCACCAGCACGGCCGGGACTCCTTACAATGGGCAGTTCTTC.

To note about this clonotype: This may arise from a read error, as a much more abundant clone is one base away. The chain carries TRBV27 and TRBJ2-1; TRBD2 aligns across 10 bases. Germline-derived CDR1 and CDR2 are MNHEY and SMNVEV (reference sequence). The CDR3 runs to 17 residues. CDR3 sequence reads: CASTSLAGDGNYDEQFF. Here the CDR3 DNA reads TGTGCCAGCACCTCTCTAGCGGGAGACGGAAACTACGATGAGCAGTTCTTC.

Details on this clonotype: This may be a read error, as it is one base from a much larger clone. V gene TRBV27 combines with J gene TRBJ2-3, with 7 bases aligning to TRBD2. This CDR3 region has 15 residues. Germline lookup yields CDR1 MNHEY and CDR2 SMNVEV (reference sequence). The V gene end was trimmed by 4 bases and the J gene end by 5 bases; junction bases not matched to a gene: 9. CDR3 nucleotides: TGTGCCAGCAGTTACCGAGGACTAGTGGTAGATACGCAGTATTTT. Translation gives CASSYRGLVVDTQYF.

Notes on this clonotype: Given a much more abundant clone one base away, this may be a read error. V is TRBV25-1 and J is TRBJ2-1; D is perhaps TRBD2 (6 bases). The V end was cut by 4 bases, the J end by 3 bases, with 16 bases between. Germline V gene data show CDR1 as MGHDK and CDR2 as SYGVNS. CDR3 size: 16 residues. CDR3 bases: TGTGCCAGCAGTGGTATCATGGGCGGGGTCTACAATGAGCAGTTCTTC. It codes for CASSGIMGGVYNEQFF.

This clonotype occurred many times. The J gene is TRBJ2-7, the V gene TRBV14; TRBD2 might be the D (5 bases). CDR3 length: 14 residues. V lost 2 bases, J lost 2 bases, and 10 bases lay in between. Germline values: CDR1 SGHDN, CDR2 FVKESK. The CDR3 nucleotides are TGTGCCAGCAGCCAAACAAGGAGGACCTACGAGCAGTACTTC. Protein product: CASSQTRRTYEQYF. The full variable domain, in which reference TRBV14 and TRBJ2-7 provide the parts outside the CDR3, is EAGVTQFPSHSVIEKGQTVTLRCDPISGHDNLYWYRRVMGKEIKFLLHFVKESKQDESGMPNNRFLAERTGGTYSTLKVQPAELEDSGVYFCASSQTRRTYEQYFGPGTRLTVT.